These 2 T cell receptor beta chains originate from one sample sequenced in a study of tumour-infiltrating T cells in Burkitt lymphoma. Generated by immunoSEQ multiplex PCR, the TCRdb table keeps only in-frame clones and is missing some. The profile covers around 6,500 clones, with about a sixth appearing a single time and under 3.5% taken by the ten largest. Sequencing was performed on tumor tissue. The receptors derive from a human donor with diffuse large B-cell lymphoma.

The chain recombines TRBV21-1 with TRBJ2-5; the DNA was not used to check the table's D call, TRBD1. TRBV21-1 is reported as a pseudogene. The CDR3 is 15 amino acids. In nucleotides, the CDR3 is TGTGCCAGCAGCAAAGCGCAGGGGGCGTTTGAGACCCAGTACTTC. Protein sequence: CASSKAQGAFETQYF.

This clone was recorded a few times. The chain joins TRBV29-1 to TRBJ2-2; D call uncertain. The CDR3 contains 11 residues. Germline V gives CDR1 SQVTM, CDR2 ANQGSEA. Between the trimmed V and J ends, which lost 7 bases and 6 bases, there was a span of 9 bases. This chain's CDR3 is CSAKSPGELFF. For the CDR3, the DNA is TGCAGCGCAAAGTCCCCCGGGGAGCTGTTTTTT.